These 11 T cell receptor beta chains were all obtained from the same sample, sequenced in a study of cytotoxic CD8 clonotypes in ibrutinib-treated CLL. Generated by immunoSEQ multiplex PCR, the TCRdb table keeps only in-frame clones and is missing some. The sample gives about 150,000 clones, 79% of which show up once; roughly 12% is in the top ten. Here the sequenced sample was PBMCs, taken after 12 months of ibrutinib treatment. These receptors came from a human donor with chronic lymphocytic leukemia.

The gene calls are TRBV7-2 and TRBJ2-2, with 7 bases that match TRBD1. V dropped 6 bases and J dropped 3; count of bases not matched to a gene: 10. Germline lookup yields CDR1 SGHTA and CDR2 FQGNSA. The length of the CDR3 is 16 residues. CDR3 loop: CASRGRGTVHTGELFF. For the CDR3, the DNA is TGTGCCAGCAGGGGACGTGGGACAGTCCACACCGGGGAGCTGTTTTTT.

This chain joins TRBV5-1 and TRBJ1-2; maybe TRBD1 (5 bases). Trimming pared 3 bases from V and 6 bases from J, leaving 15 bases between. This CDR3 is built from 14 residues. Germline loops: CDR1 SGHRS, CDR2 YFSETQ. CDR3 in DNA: TGCGCCAGCAGCTCCCAGCAGGGTGGAAATGGCTACACCTTC. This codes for CASSSQQGGNGYTF.

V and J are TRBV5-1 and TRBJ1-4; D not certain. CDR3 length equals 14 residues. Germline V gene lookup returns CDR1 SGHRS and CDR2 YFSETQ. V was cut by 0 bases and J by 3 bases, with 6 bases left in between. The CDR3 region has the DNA TGCGCCAGCAGCTTGGAGGCGCCTAATGAAAAACTGTTTTTT. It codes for CASSLEAPNEKLFF.

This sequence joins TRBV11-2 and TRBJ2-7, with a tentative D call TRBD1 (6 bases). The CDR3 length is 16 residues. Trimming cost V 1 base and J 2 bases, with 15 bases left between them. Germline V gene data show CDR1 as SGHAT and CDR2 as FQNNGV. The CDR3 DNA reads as TGTGCCAGCAGCTTAGTGAGGGGGTACGATGCCTACGAGCAGTACTTC. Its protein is CASSLVRGYDAYEQYF.

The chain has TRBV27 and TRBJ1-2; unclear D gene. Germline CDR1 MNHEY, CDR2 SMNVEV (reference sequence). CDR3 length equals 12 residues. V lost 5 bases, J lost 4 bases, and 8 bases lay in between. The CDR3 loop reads CASSPGPYGYTF. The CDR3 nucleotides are TGTGCCAGCAGTCCCGGACCCTATGGCTACACCTTC.

As DNA, the CDR3 is TGTGCCAGCAGCTTAGAGGCGGGTGAGCAGTTCTTC. Its protein product is CASSLEAGEQFF. The chain employs TRBV7-6 and TRBJ2-1; TRBD2 might be the D (5 bases). The V end was cut by 1 base, the J end by 9 bases, with 7 bases between. CDR1 and CDR2 (germline): SGHVS, FNYEAQ. The CDR3 spans 12 residues.

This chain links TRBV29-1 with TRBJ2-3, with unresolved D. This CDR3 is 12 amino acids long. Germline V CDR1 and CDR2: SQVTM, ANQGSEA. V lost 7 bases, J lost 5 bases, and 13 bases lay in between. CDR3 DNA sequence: TGCAGCGCCCGACGGGTGGAAGATACGCAGTATTTT. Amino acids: CSARRVEDTQYF.

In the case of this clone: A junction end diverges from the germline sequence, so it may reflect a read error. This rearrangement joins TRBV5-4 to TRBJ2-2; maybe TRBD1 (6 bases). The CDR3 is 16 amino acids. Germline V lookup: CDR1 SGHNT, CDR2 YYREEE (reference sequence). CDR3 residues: CASSQDGGHPTGELFF. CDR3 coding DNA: TGCGCCAGCAGCCAAGATGGGGGACACCCGACCGGGGAGCTGTTTTTT.

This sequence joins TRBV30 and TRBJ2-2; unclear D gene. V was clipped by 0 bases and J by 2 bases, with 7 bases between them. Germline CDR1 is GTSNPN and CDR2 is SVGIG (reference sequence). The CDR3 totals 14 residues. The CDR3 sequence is CAWSVARNTGELFF. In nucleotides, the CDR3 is TGTGCCTGGAGTGTAGCCAGAAACACCGGGGAGCTGTTTTTT.

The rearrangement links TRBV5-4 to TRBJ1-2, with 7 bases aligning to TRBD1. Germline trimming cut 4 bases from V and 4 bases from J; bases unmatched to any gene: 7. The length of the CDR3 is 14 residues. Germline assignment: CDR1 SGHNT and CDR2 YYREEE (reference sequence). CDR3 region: CASSITGDGYGYTF. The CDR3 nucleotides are TGTGCCAGCAGCATAACAGGGGACGGCTATGGCTACACCTTC.

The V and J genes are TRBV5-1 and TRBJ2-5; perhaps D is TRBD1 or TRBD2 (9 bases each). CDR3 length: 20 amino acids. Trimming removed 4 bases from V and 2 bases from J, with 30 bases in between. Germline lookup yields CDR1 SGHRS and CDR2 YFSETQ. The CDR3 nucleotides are TGCGCCAGCAGCCTACTTAAGACAGGGGGACAGCGGGAGGAACAAGAGACCCAGTACTTC. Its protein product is CASSLLKTGGQREEQETQYF.